These 3 T cell receptor beta chains came from one sample sequenced in a study of regulatory T cells in long-lasting Graves disease. Time point specified: newly diagnosed GD, antithyroid drugs for less than 3 months. The TCR library was made from RNA extracted from PBMCs. Construction of TCR beta libraries relied on iRepertoire HTBI primers and on Arm-PCR targeting CDR3 regions. TCRdb ran MiXCR on the multiplex PCR reads and lists one entry per CDR3 protein. The table includes under 400,000 distinct CDR3 sequences, over 15% detected once. These data also featured in a second study, about T cells in Graves' hyperthyroidism and ophthalmopathy.

The source was peripheral blood mononuclear cells (PBMCs), collected at new diagnosis, from a patient treated with antithyroid drugs. The origin of the receptors is a man aged 40-49 years with Graves disease.

This clonotype was picked up a small number of times. V is TRBV5-1 and J is TRBJ2-5; 9 nucleotides match TRBD1. V lost 2 bases and J lost 3; bases outside the gene matches: 5. Germline V gene lookup returns CDR1 SGHRS and CDR2 YFSETQ. CDR3 length: 15 residues. The CDR3 protein is CASSFVGQGKETQYF. CDR3 coding DNA: TGCGCCAGCAGCTTTGTAGGACAGGGGAAAGAGACCCAGTACTTC.

This clonotype was seen ten or more times. J is TRBJ2-7 and V is TRBV6-2 or TRBV6-3; D possibly corresponds to TRBD2 (5 bases). Germline CDR1 and CDR2: MNHEY and SVGEGT. V shed 2 bases and J shed 2 bases, with 7 bases lying between them. This CDR3 is 13 amino acids long. The CDR3 DNA reads as TGTGCCAGCAGTTACATCGGGGCCTACGAGCAGTACTTC. It codes for CASSYIGAYEQYF.

Note on this clonotype: A much larger clone lies a single base off, so this may be a read error. V usage is TRBV12-3 or TRBV12-4 and J usage is TRBJ1-1; unclear D gene. The CDR3 covers 15 residues. Trimming took 5 bases from V and 0 from J, leaving 13 bases between them. The CDR3 DNA reads as TGTGCCAGCAGTCCAGAGGTGAGCATGAACACTGAAGCTTTCTTT. It specifies CASSPEVSMNTEAFF.